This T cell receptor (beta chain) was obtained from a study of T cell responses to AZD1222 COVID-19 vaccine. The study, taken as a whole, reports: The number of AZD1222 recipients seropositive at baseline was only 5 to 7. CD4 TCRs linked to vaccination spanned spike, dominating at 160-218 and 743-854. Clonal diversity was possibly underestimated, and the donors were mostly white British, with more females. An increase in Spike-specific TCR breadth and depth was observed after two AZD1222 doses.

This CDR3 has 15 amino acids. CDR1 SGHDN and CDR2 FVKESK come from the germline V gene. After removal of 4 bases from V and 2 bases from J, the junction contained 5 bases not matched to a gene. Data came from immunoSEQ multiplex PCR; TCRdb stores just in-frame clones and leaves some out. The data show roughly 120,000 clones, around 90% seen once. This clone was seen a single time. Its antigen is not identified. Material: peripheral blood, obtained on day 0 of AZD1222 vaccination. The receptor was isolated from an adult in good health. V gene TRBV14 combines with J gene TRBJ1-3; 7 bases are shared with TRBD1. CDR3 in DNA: TGTGCCAGCAGCCGGTTAACAGGGGCTGGAAACACCATATATTTT. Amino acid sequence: CASSRLTGAGNTIYF.